This section outlines one T cell receptor (beta chain) sequence together with its context. Antigen: not known. The data stem from a study of long-term antiretroviral therapy in people with HIV. General observations from the study: Blood collection from the mid-2000s to the late 2010s possibly occurred under older ART regimens. Following ART, diversity rose but still fell short of transplant donor controls.

The immunoSEQ assay was v3.0, run at survey level. TCRdb's copy holds only in-frame clones and misses some; the assay was immunoSEQ multiplex PCR. In the table there are 25,000 or so clones, 65% to 85% of which are singletons. Germline assignment: CDR1 SGDLS and CDR2 YYNGEE. The CDR3 has 14 amino acids. Trimming removed 0 bases from V and 5 bases from J; junction bases left unmatched: 0. Each donor provided at least one pre-ART PBMC sample and at least two post-ART PBMC samples. The specimen was unsorted PBMCs, collected 3 years after starting antiretroviral therapy. The chain links TRBV9 to TRBJ2-1; TRBD2 matches at 9 bases. This TCR was sampled from a man between 18 and 29 years old with HIV. As DNA, the CDR3 is TGTGCCAGCAGCGTAGGACTAGCGGACAATGAGCAGTTCTTC. Translation: CASSVGLADNEQFF.